This T cell receptor (beta chain) was sequenced for a study of blood T cells in healthy people across ages. Then a second PCR, running about 6 to 12 cycles, was carried out with a sample-barcoded 5' primer and a J-beta primer mix. TCRdb redid the calling of the 5' RACE reads with MiXCR, one entry per CDR3 protein. The sample has approximately 800,000 distinct CDR3 sequences; 20% to 30% are singletons. The V end was cut by 4 bases, the J end by 5 bases, with 9 bases between. Germline CDR1 and CDR2: SNHLY and FYNNEI. CDR3 length: 13 residues. The sample holds a few counts of this clonotype. The same sample was also studied in work on T cells of mothers and their children. From that report: A few healthy Caucasian mothers and their six children were the donors. Whether related or unrelated, pairs show similar shaping of TCR recombination output by thymic selection. Overlap in related mother-child pairs always slightly exceeded unrelated pairs, never significantly.

The sequenced sample was blood. V is TRBV2 and J is TRBJ2-4; the D gene is possibly TRBD2 (5 bases). The TCR was taken from a boy between 10 and 17 years old in good health. The DNA of the CDR3 is TGTGCCAGCAGTGTTGGACTCGAAAACATTCAGTACTTC. This sequence encodes CASSVGLENIQYF.